Included here is one TCR beta chain sequence, with context. The data originate from a study of metastatic and nonmetastatic thyroid tumors. The CDR3 length is 15 residues. Trimming at V came to 3 bases and at J to 5 bases, leaving 8 bases not matched to a gene. Germline V gene sequence: CDR1 SGHRS, CDR2 YFSETQ. Patients had received no treatment of any kind before thyroid surgery. TCRdb reprocessed the PCR reads via MiXCR. Of around 50,000 clones listed, roughly 23% are singletons. Sequenced sample: blood. J is TRBJ1-1 and V is TRBV5-1; 9 bases are shared with TRBD1. The receptor comes from a male donor with papillary thyroid cancer or a benign thyroid nodule (not recorded which). Some clones in this sample may be carry-over from other donors' samples. CDR3 nucleotide sequence: TGCGCCAGCAGCTCGGGACAGGGTGGTTATACTGAAGCTTTCTTT. This gives the protein CASSSGQGGYTEAFF.